These T cell receptor beta chains were read from a single sample in a study of vaccination and CD4 T cells after COVID-19. No antigens are known for them. TCRdb recomputed calls from the PCR reads with MiXCR, one row per CDR3 protein. This table holds some 5,500 distinct CDR3 sequences, 50% to 75% found once. Specimen: CD4+ T cells from blood, cultured in vitro. These receptors came from a human donor in good health. The CDR3 runs from the conserved cysteine through the conserved F or W. D genes are given only for firm matches. Size tells how often a clone was seen (once, few, many) or the class of an expanded clone, and some rows leave it out.

d_gene: -
v_gene: TRBV5-8
abundance: medium-sized
j_gene: TRBJ1-5
CDR3aa: CASSLDTYQPQHF
CDR3nt: TGTGCCAGCAGCTTGGATACGTATCAGCCCCAGCATTTT

d_gene: -
v_gene: TRBV19
abundance: once
j_gene: TRBJ1-1
CDR3aa: CASIQGAAEAFF
CDR3nt: TGTGCCAGCATACAGGGAGCCGCTGAAGCTTTCTTT

d_gene: -
v_gene: TRBV7-9
abundance: -
j_gene: TRBJ1-5
CDR3aa: CASSLAGNGQPQHF
CDR3nt: TGTGCCAGCAGCTTAGCAGGGAATGGTCAGCCCCAGCATTTT

d_gene: -
v_gene: TRBV30
abundance: few
j_gene: TRBJ1-5
CDR3aa: CALQAGGNQPQHF
CDR3nt: TGTGCCTTACAGGCTGGGGGCAATCAGCCCCAGCATTTT

d_gene: -
v_gene: TRBV9
abundance: -
j_gene: TRBJ1-1
CDR3aa: CASSVSPVMNTEAFF
CDR3nt: TGTGCCAGCAGCGTCTCCCCAGTCATGAACACTGAAGCTTTCTTT

d_gene: TRBD2
v_gene: TRBV20-1
abundance: -
j_gene: TRBJ2-1
CDR3aa: CSARTGGPDEQFF
CDR3nt: TGCAGTGCTAGAACGGGAGGGCCAGATGAGCAGTTCTTC

d_gene: -
v_gene: TRBV21-1
abundance: -
j_gene: TRBJ1-1
CDR3aa: CASTYDRNTEAFF
CDR3nt: TGTGCCAGCACCTACGACAGGAACACTGAAGCTTTCTTT

d_gene: TRBD2
v_gene: TRBV20-1
abundance: -
j_gene: TRBJ2-3
CDR3aa: CSARLAGAFTDTQYF
CDR3nt: TGCAGTGCTAGGCTAGCGGGGGCCTTCACAGATACGCAGTATTTT

d_gene: -
v_gene: TRBV7-8
abundance: few
j_gene: TRBJ1-5
CDR3aa: CASSPGVGNQPQHF
CDR3nt: TGTGCCAGCAGCCCAGGGGTTGGGAATCAGCCCCAGCATTTT

d_gene: TRBD1
v_gene: TRBV2
abundance: -
j_gene: TRBJ1-6
CDR3aa: CASRTTGGRDSPLHF
CDR3nt: TGTGCCAGCAGGACAACAGGGGGGCGTGATTCACCCCTCCACTTT

d_gene: -
v_gene: TRBV15
abundance: -
j_gene: TRBJ2-6
CDR3aa: CATSREGRAFSGANVLTF
CDR3nt: TGTGCCACCAGCAGAGAGGGCAGGGCCTTCTCTGGGGCCAACGTCCTGACTTTC

d_gene: -
v_gene: TRBV9
abundance: -
j_gene: TRBJ2-6
CDR3aa: CASSVEAGANVLTF
CDR3nt: TGTGCCAGCAGCGTAGAGGCTGGGGCCAACGTCCTGACTTTC

d_gene: TRBD1
v_gene: TRBV6-4
abundance: -
j_gene: TRBJ2-3
CDR3aa: CASSDSGTGSTDTQYF
CDR3nt: TGTGCCAGCAGTGACTCGGGGACAGGGAGCACAGATACGCAGTATTTT

d_gene: -
v_gene: TRBV27
abundance: -
j_gene: TRBJ2-7
CDR3aa: CASSLNRGGEQYF
CDR3nt: TGTGCCAGCAGTTTAAACAGGGGGGGCGAGCAGTACTTC

d_gene: -
v_gene: TRBV10-1
abundance: -
j_gene: TRBJ1-1
CDR3aa: CASSESGRPGGEAFF
CDR3nt: TGCGCCAGCAGTGAGTCGGGCCGGCCCGGGGGTGAAGCTTTCTTT

d_gene: -
v_gene: TRBV18
abundance: few
j_gene: TRBJ2-2
CDR3aa: CASSPLAQYTGELFF
CDR3nt: TGTGCCAGCTCACCCTTGGCACAGTACACCGGGGAGCTGTTTTTT

d_gene: -
v_gene: TRBV7-8
abundance: -
j_gene: TRBJ2-5
CDR3aa: CASSFVQGRQETQYF
CDR3nt: TGTGCCAGCAGCTTTGTACAGGGGAGGCAAGAGACCCAGTACTTC

d_gene: -
v_gene: TRBV20-1
abundance: few
j_gene: TRBJ1-1
CDR3aa: CSARGVPFEAFF
CDR3nt: TGCAGTGCTAGAGGGGTCCCCTTTGAAGCTTTCTTT

d_gene: -
v_gene: TRBV18
abundance: -
j_gene: TRBJ1-5
CDR3aa: CASSPGAGNQPQHF
CDR3nt: TGTGCCAGCTCCCCCGGGGCGGGGAATCAGCCCCAGCATTTT

d_gene: -
v_gene: TRBV29-1
abundance: -
j_gene: TRBJ2-3
CDR3aa: CSGRVITDTQYF
CDR3nt: TGCAGCGGCCGGGTTATTACAGATACGCAGTATTTT

d_gene: TRBD2
v_gene: TRBV20-1
abundance: -
j_gene: TRBJ2-3
CDR3aa: CSATGTSGIDTQYF
CDR3nt: TGCAGTGCCACCGGGACTAGCGGGATAGATACGCAGTATTTT

d_gene: -
v_gene: TRBV2
abundance: -
j_gene: TRBJ1-5
CDR3aa: CASRQVSNQPQHF
CDR3nt: TGTGCCAGCAGGCAGGTTAGCAATCAGCCCCAGCATTTT